This T cell receptor beta chain was retrieved from a study of molecular identifiers for immune sequencing clone quantification. In preparing bulk TCR libraries, previously described methods and listed TCR primers were used. Each CDR3 protein is one row after TCRdb ran MiXCR on the PCR reads. This table holds 85,000 to 100,000 distinct CDR3 sequences, approximately 24% found once. Input for naive CD8 libraries was roughly 19,000 to 1,100,000 sorted cells; the RNA fraction used was 10%, 30% or 50%. Based on a CD8+CD4-CCR7+CD45RA+ profile, naive CD8 T cells were sorted. Study findings and constraints: In naive cells, under 1% of molecules belonged to clones above 20 RNA copies, against over 99% in effector cells.

This clonotype was seen a few times. Antigen unknown. The CDR3 consists of 16 residues. The germline V gene encodes CDR1 SGDLS and CDR2 YYNGEE. V lost 0 bases, J lost 1 base, and 3 bases stayed unmatched. Sequences were obtained from naive CD8+ T cells from blood, with Jurkat cell RNA spiked in. The subset: FACS-sorted CD8+CD4-CCR7+CD45RA+ naive T cells. The gene calls are TRBV9 and TRBJ2-3, with TRBD2 matching 9 bases. The sequence was obtained from a human donor in good health. Some libraries in this study had Jurkat cell RNA spiked in. This chain's CDR3 is CASSVVASGGTDTQYF. The CDR3 coding sequence is TGTGCCAGCAGCGTAGTGGCTAGCGGGGGCACAGATACGCAGTATTTT.